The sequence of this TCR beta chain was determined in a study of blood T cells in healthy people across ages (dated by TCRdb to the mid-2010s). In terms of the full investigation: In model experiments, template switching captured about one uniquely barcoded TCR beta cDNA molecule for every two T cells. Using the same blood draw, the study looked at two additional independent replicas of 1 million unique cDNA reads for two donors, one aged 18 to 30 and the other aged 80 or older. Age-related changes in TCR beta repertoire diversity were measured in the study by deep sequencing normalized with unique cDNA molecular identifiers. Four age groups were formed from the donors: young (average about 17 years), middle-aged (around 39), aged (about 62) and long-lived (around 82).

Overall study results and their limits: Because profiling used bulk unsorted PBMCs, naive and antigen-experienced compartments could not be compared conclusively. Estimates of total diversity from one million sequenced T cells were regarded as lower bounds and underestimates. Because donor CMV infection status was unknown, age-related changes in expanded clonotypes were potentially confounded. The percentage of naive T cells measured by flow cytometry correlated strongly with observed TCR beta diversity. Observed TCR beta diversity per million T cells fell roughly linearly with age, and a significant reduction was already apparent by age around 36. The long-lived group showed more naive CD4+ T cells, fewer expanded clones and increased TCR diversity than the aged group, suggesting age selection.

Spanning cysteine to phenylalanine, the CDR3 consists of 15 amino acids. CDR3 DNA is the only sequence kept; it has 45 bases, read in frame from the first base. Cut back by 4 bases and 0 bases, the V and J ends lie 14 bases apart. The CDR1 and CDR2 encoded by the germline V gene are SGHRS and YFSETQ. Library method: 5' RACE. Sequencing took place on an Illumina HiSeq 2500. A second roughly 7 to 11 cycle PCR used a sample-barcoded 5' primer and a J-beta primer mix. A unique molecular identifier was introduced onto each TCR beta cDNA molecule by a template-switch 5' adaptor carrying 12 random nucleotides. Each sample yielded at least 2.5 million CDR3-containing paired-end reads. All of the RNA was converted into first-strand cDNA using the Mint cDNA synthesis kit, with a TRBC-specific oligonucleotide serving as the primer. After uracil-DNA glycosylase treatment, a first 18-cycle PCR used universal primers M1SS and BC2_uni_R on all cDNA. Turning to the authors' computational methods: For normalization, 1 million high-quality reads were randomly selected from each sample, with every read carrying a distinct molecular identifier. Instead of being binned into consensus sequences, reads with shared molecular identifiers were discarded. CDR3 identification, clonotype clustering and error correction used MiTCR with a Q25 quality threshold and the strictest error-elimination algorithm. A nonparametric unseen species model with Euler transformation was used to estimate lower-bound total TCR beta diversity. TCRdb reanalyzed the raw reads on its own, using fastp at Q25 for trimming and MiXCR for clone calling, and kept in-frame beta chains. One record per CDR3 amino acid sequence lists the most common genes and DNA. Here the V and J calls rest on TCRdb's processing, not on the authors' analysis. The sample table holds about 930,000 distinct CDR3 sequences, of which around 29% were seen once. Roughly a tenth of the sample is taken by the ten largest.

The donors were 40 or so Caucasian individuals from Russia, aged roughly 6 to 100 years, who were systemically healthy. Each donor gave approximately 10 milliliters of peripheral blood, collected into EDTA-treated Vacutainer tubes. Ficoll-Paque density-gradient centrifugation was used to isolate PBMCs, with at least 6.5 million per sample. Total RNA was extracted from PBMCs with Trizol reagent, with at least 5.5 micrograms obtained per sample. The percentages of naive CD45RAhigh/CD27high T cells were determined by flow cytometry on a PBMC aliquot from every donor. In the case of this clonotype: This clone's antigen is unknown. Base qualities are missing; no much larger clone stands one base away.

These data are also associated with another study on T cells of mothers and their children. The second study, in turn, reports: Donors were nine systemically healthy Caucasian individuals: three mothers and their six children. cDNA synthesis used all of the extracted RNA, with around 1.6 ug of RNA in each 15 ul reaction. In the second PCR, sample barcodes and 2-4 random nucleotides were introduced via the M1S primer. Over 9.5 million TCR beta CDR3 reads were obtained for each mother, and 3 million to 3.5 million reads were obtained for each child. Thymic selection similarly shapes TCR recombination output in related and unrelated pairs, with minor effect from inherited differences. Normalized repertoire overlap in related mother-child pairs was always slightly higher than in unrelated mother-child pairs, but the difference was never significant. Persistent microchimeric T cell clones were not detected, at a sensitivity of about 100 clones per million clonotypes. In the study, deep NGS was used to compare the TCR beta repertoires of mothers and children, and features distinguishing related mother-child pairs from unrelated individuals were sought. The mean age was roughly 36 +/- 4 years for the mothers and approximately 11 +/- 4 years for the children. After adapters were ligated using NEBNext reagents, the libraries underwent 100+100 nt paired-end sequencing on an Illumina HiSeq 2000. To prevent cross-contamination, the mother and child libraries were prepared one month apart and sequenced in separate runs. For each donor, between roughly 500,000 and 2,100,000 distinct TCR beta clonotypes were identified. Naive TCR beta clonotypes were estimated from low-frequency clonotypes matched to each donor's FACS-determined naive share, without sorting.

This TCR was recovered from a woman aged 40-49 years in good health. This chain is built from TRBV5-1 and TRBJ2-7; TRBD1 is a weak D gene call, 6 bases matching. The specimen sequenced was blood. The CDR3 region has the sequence CASSRTGDNSYEQYF. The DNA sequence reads TGCGCCAGCAGCAGAACCGGGGACAACTCCTACGAGCAGTACTTC.